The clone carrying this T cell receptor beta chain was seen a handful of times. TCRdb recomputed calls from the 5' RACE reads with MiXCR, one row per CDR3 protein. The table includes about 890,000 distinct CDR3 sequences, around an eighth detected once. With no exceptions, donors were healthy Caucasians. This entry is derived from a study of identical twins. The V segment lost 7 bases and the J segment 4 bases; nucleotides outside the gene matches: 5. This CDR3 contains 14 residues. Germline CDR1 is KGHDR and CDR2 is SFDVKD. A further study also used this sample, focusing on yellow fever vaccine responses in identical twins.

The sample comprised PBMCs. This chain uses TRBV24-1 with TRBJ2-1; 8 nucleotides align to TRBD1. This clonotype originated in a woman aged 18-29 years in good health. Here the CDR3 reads CATSPGQEYNEQFF. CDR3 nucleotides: TGTGCCACCAGCCCGGGACAGGAGTACAATGAGCAGTTCTTC.